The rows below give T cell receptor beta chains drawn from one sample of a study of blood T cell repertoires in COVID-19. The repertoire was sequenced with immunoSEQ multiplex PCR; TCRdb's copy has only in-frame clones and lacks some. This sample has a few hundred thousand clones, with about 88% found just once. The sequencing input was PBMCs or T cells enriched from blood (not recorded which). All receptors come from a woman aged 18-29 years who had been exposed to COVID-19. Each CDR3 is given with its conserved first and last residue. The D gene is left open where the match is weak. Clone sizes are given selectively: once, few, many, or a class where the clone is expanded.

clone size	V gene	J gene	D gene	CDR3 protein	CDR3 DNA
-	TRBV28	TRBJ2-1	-	CASSFQWAIPSYNEQFF	TGTGCCAGCAGTTTTCAATGGGCCATACCCTCCTACAATGAGCAGTTCTTC
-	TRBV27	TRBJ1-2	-	CASSIVQGPNYGYTF	TGTGCCAGCAGTATCGTACAGGGACCTAACTATGGCTACACCTTC
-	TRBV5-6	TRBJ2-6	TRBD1	CASRPRTGGANVLTF	TGTGCCAGCAGACCGAGGACAGGGGGGGCCAACGTCCTGACTTTC
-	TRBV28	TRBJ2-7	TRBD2	CASSTSGYSYEQYF	TGTGCCAGCAGTACTAGCGGGTATTCCTACGAGCAGTACTTC
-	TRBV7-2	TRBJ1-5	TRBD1	CASSSQGAGNQPQHF	TGTGCCAGCAGTTCTCAGGGGGCGGGCAATCAGCCCCAGCATTTT
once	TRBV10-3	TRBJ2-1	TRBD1	CAISGADRAYNEQFF	TGTGCCATCAGTGGGGCGGACAGGGCCTACAATGAGCAGTTCTTC
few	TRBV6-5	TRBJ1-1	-	CASTVTGDTEAFF	TGTGCCAGCACCGTCACGGGGGACACTGAAGCTTTCTTT
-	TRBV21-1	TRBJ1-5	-	CASSKKKQINQPQHF	TGTGCCAGCAGCAAAAAGAAACAAATCAATCAGCCCCAGCATTTT
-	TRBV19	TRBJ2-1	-	CASSIDRNRGNEQFF	TGTGCCAGTAGTATAGATCGGAACCGAGGCAATGAGCAGTTCTTC
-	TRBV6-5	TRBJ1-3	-	CASSSGLYSGNTIYF	TGTGCCAGCAGTTCGGGACTCTACTCTGGAAACACCATATATTTT
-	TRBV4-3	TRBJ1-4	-	CASSQDEPRAVDEKLFF	TGCGCCAGCAGCCAAGACGAACCCAGGGCGGTGGATGAAAAACTGTTTTTT
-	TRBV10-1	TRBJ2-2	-	CASSDDRRRLTTNTGELFF	TGCGCCAGCAGTGATGACAGGCGCAGACTAACCACGAACACCGGGGAGCTGTTTTTT
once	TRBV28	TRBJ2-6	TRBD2	CASRTGLAGSRRPTSSGANVLTF	TGTGCCAGCCGGACAGGACTAGCGGGAAGCCGCCGTCCTACTTCTTCTGGGGCCAACGTCCTGACTTTC
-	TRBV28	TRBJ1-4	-	CASSPLGPTNEKLFF	TGTGCCAGCAGTCCCCTGGGGCCAACTAATGAAAAACTGTTTTTT
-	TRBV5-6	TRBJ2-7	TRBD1	CASSLWTGAGYEQYF	TGTGCCAGCAGCTTGTGGACAGGGGCAGGGTACGAGCAGTACTTC